This T cell receptor (beta chain) was identified during a study of T-cell memory formation after mild COVID-19. Overall study context: The two donors had largely donor-specific TCR clusters.

The germline gives CDR1 MNHEY, CDR2 SVGEGT. V was pared by 5 bases and J by 5 bases, with 24 bases of the junction left unmatched. This CDR3 is 20 amino acids long. TCRdb recomputed calls from the 5' RACE reads with MiXCR, one row per CDR3 protein. The table includes roughly 610,000 distinct CDR3 sequences, 17% detected once. Study-level results: CM and EM subsets held most contracting CD4+ clones; EMRA held CD8+ ones. Pre-infection memory contained some responding clones, which suggested that cross-reactive memory had joined.

This clonotype came up a few times. Antigen specificity is unknown. The rearrangement joins TRBV6-2 or TRBV6-3 to TRBJ2-5, with 9 positions matching TRBD2. The sample comprised PBMCs or a T cell subset sorted from them (not recorded which). This clonotype was sampled from an adult woman who had mild COVID-19 (a few samples of this study predate the infection). Cell type and time point are not known. CDR3 protein: CASSPTRGGRARESRETQYF. Here the CDR3 DNA reads TGTGCCAGCAGTCCGACCCGTGGCGGGAGGGCCCGTGAGTCGAGGGAGACCCAGTACTTC.